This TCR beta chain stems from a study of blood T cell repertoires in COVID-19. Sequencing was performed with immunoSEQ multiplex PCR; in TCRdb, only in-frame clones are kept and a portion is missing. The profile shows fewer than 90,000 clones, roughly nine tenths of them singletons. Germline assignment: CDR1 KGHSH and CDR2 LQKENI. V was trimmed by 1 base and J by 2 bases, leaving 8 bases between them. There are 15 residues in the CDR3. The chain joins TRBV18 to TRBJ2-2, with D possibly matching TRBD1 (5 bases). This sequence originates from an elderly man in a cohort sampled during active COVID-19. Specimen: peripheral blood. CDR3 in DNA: TGTGCCAGCTCACCACTTCAGGGTAACACCGGGGAGCTGTTTTTT. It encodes CASSPLQGNTGELFF.